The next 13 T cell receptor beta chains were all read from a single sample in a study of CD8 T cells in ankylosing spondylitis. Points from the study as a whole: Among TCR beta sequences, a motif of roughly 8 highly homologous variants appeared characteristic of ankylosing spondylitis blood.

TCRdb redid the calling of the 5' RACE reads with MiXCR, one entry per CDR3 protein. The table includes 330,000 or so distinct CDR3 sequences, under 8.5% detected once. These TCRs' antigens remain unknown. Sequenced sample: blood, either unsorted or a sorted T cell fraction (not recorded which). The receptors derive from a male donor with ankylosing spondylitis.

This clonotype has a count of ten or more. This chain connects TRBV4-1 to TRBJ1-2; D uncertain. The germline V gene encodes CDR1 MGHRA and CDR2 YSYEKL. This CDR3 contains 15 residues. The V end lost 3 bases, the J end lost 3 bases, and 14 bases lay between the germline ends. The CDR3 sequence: CASSQVQISHYGYTF. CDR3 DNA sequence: TGCGCCAGCAGCCAGGTCCAGATATCCCACTATGGCTACACCTTC.

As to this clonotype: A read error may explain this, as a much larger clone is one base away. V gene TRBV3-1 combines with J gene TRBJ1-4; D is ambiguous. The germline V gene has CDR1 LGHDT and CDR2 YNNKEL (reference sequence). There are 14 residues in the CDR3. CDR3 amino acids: CARSQDSAHEKLFF. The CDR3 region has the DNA TGTGCCAGAAGCCAAGATTCCGCTCACGAAAAACTGTTTTTT.

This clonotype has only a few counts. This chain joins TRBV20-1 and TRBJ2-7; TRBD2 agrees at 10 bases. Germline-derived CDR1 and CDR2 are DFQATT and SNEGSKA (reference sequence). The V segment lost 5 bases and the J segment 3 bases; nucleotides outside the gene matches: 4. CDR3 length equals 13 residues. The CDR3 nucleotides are TGCAGTGCTCTGGCTAGCGGGAGCTACGAGCAGTACTTC. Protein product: CSALASGSYEQYF.

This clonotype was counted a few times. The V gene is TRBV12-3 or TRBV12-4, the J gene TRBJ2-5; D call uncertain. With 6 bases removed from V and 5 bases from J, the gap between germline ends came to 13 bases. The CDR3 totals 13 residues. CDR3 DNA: TGTGCCAGCAGCTCCTCCGGGCTGGAGACCCAGTACTTC. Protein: CASSSSGLETQYF.

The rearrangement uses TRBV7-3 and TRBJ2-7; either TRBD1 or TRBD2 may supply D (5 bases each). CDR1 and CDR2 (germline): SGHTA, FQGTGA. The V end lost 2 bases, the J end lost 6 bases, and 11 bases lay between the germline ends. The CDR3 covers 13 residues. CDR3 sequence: CASSLGRGREQYF. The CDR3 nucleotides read TGTGCCAGCAGCTTAGGCCGGGGACGCGAGCAGTACTTC.

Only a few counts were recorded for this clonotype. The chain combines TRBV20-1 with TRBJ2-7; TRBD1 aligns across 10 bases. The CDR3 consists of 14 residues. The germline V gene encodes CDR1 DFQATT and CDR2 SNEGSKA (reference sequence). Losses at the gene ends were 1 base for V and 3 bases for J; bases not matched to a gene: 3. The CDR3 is CSARGTGGSYEQYF. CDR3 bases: TGCAGTGCTAGAGGGACAGGGGGTAGCTACGAGCAGTACTTC.

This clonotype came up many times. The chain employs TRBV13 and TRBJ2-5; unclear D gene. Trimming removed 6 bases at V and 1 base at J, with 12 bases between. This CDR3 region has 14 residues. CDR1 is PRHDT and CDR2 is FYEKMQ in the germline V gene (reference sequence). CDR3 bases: TGTGCCAGCAGTCTGGCAAAGGCCCAAGAGACCCAGTACTTC. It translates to CASSLAKAQETQYF. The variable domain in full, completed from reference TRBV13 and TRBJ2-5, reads AAGVIQSPRHLIKEKRETATLKCYPIPRHDTVYWYQQGPGQDPQFLISFYEKMQSDKGSIPDRFSAQQFSDYHSELNMSSLELGDSALYFCASSLAKAQETQYFGPGTRLLVL.

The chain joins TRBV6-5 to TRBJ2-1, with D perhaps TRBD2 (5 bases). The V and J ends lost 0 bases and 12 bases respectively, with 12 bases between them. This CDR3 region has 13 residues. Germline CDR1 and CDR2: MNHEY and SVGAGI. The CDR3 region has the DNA TGTGCCAGCAGTTACTCTGCTAGCCGGGGGCAGTTCTTC. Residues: CASSYSASRGQFF.

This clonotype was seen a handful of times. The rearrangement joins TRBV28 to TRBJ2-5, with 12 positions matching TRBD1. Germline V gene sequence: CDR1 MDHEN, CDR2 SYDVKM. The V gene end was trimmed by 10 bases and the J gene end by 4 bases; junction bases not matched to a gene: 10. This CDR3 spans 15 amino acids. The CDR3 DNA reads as TGTGCCACCAAACCCGGGACAGGGGGCCGAGAGACCCAGTACTTC. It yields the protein CATKPGTGGRETQYF. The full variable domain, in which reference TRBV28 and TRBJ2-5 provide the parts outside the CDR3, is DVKVTQSSRYLVKRTGEKVFLECVQDMDHENMFWYRQDPGLGLRLIYFSYDVKMKEKGDIPEGYSVSREKKERFSLILESASTNQTSMYLCATKPGTGGRETQYFGPGTRLLVL.

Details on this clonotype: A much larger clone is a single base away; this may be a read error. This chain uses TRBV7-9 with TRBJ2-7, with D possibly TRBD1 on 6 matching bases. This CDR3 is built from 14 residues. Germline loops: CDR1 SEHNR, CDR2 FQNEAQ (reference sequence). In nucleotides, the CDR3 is TGTGCCAGCAGCTTAGATGCAGGGGAGTACGAGCTGTACTTC. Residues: CASSLDAGEYELYF.

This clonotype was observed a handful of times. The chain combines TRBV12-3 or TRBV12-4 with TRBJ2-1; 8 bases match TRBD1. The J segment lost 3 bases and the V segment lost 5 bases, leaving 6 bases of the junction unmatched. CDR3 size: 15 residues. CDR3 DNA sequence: TGTGCCAGCAGTAAACCAGGGGGCCACTACAATGAGCAGTTCTTC. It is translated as CASSKPGGHYNEQFF.

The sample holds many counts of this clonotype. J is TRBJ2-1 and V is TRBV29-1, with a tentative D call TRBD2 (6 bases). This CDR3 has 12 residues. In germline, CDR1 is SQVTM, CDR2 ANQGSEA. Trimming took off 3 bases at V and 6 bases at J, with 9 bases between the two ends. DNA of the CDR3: TGCAGCGTTGAGTCGACTAGCAATGAGCAGTTCTTC. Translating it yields CSVESTSNEQFF.

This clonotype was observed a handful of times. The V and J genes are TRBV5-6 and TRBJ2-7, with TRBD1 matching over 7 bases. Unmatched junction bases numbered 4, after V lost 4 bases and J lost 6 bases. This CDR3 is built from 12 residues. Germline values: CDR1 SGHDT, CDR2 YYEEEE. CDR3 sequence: CASSRQGFEQYF. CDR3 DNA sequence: TGTGCCAGCAGCCGACAGGGTTTCGAGCAGTACTTC.